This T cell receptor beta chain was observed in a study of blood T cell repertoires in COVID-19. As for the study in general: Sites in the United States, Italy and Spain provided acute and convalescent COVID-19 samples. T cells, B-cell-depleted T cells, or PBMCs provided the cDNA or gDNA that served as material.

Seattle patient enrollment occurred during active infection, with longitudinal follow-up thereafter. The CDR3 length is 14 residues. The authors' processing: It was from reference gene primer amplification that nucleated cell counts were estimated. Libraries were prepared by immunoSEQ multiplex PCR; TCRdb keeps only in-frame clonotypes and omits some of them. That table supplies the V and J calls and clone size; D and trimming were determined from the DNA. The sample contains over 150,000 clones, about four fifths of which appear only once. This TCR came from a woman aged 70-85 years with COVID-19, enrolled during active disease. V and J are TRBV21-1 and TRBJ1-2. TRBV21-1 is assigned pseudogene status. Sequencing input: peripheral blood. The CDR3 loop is CASSNPPLNYGYTF. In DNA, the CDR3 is TGTGCCAGCAGCAACCCTCCACTTAACTATGGCTACACCTTC.